The source of this T cell receptor (beta chain) is a study of T cell responses to AZD1222 COVID-19 vaccine. Findings and caveats of the study: White British donors predominated, females outnumbered males, and clonal diversity was possibly underestimated.

In regard to this clone: Its specificity is unknown.

Germline V gene data show CDR1 as SGHRS and CDR2 as YFSETQ. V dropped 1 base and J dropped 4 bases, with 5 bases sitting between them. The CDR3 covers 13 residues. The method was immunoSEQ multiplex PCR; TCRdb's version includes in-frame clones alone and lacks a portion of them. The profile shows about 97,000 clones, approximately 90% of them singletons. The sequencing used peripheral blood, collected on day 0 of AZD1222 vaccination. This clonotype originated in an adult in good health. The chain has TRBV5-1 and TRBJ2-2, with D hard to call. CDR3 coding DNA: TGCGCCAGCAGCTTGCTACCCACCGGGGAGCTGTTTTTT. This translates into CASSLLPTGELFF.